This record concerns one T cell receptor beta chain sequence. A sample-barcoded 5' primer and a J-beta primer mix were used in a second PCR of roughly 7 to 11 cycles. Through a template-switch adaptor with 12 random nucleotides, each cDNA molecule received a tag. Each CDR3 protein is one row after TCRdb ran MiXCR on the 5' RACE reads. The sample has about 800,000 distinct CDR3 sequences; roughly 64% are singletons. The sample comes from a study of blood T cells in healthy people across ages. The people who gave samples were healthy Caucasians from Russia, aged roughly 6 to 100. Trimming removed 6 bases from V and 6 bases from J, with 16 bases in between. Germline lookup yields CDR1 MNHEY and CDR2 SVGAGI. The CDR3 has 14 amino acids.

Sequenced sample: blood. This receptor was taken from a man younger than 40 in good health. V and J are TRBV6-5 and TRBJ2-3, with a weak D call TRBD2 (6 bases). CDR3 amino acids: CASSPGGPLDTQYF. For the CDR3, the DNA is TGTGCCAGCAGCCCCGGAGGGCCCCTGGATACGCAGTATTTT.